This TCR beta chain was found in a study of blood T cell repertoires in COVID-19 (dated by TCRdb to the early 2020s). For context, the study as a whole: Samples covering the acute and convalescent phases of COVID-19 were provided by collaborators in the United States, Italy and Spain. Samples came from the ongoing ImmuneRACE study (first 160 participants) plus 1,254 subjects from 6 global collaborators. The repertoires were released in a freely available public database meant as a resource for research on the immune response to SARS-CoV-2. The material from the prospective study consisted of cDNA or gDNA derived from T cells, B-cell-depleted T cells, or PBMCs. Subjects who had been exposed to COVID-19, were actively infected with it, or had recovered from it provided the deeply sampled blood TCRbeta repertoires that made up the dataset. Where available, HLA class I and class II types were obtained from metadata supplied by the sample provider rather than from assay-based typing. Sample metadata almost always included a de-identified subject ID, COVID-19 status, age in years and sex.

TCRbeta CDR3 regions were amplified from genomic DNA using the immunoSEQ Assay, a bias-controlled multiplex PCR. The original pipeline was this. The number of nucleated cells in each sample was estimated from the amplification of reference gene primers within the assay. To quantify the absolute abundance of each unique TCRbeta CDR3 rearrangement, sequence reads were collapsed and filtered. For each sample, productive Simpson clonality was calculated by taking the square root of Simpson's diversity index across productive rearrangements. Held by TCRdb, this immuneACCESS table contains in-frame sequences only and omits some clones. Under half of the omission traces to an unresolved V gene where checked; the cause of the rest is unknown. V and J calls and clone size follow that table, whereas D and trimming were derived from the DNA. For this sample there are some 33,000 clones; about 79% appear just once. The ten largest clones take up about an eighth of the sample.

Collaborating institutions collected whole blood in K2EDTA tubes following their own protocols. For TCRbeta analysis, collaborators shipped samples as frozen whole blood, isolated PBMCs, or DNA extracted from either of those sample types. About this clone itself: This receptor's antigen is unknown. Base qualities are not at hand, and no much larger clone is one base apart.

Study-level results and caveats: The quantity of clinical and demographic metadata differed by source and by participant and was supplied without curation.

Trimming removed 5 bases from V and 4 bases from J; the gene matches leave 6 bases unexplained. The CDR3 goes from the cysteine to the phenylalanine over 15 residues. Here the CDR3 DNA is all that survives: 45 bases in frame from base 1. The germline V gene (reference sequence) provides CDR1 GTSNPN and CDR2 SVGIG. Sequenced: peripheral blood. The chain links TRBV30 with TRBJ2-1, with 12 middle bases fitting TRBD2. The source of this sequence is a human donor in a cohort sampled during active COVID-19. The DNA sequence reads TGTGCCTGGGCTCCCGGGACTAGCGGGTACAATGAGCAGTTCTTC. Its protein reads: CAWAPGTSGYNEQFF.